What follows are 13 T cell receptor beta chains derived from one specimen sequenced in a study of T cell responses to AZD1222 COVID-19 vaccine. TCRdb's copy holds only in-frame clones and misses some; the assay was immunoSEQ multiplex PCR. In the table there are over 130,000 clones, 90% to 95% of which are singletons. Source: peripheral blood, taken 28 days after the second AZD1222 dose. Source of these receptors: an adult who received the AZD1222 COVID-19 vaccine.

The V call is TRBV28, the J call TRBJ1-5, with a possible D match to TRBD1 (5 bases). Trimming stripped 3 bases from V and 7 bases from J, with 19 bases between. The germline gives CDR1 MDHEN, CDR2 SYDVKM. This CDR3 is 16 amino acids long. The CDR3, as DNA: TGTGCCAGCAGTTTGGGACCCAAGGCCGGATTCCAGCCCCAGCATTTT. Amino acid sequence: CASSLGPKAGFQPQHF.

This clone appeared a single time. This chain uses TRBV19 with TRBJ2-7, with TRBD2 identical over 13 bases. V gave up 5 bases and J gave up 3 bases; unmatched junction bases: 4. The CDR3 covers 15 residues. The germline gives CDR1 LNHDA, CDR2 SQIVND (reference sequence). CDR3 in DNA: TGTGCCAGTAGTCTGACTAGCGGGAGGTTCTACGAGCAGTACTTC. It is translated as CASSLTSGRFYEQYF.

The rearrangement uses TRBV15 and TRBJ1-6, with a possible D match to TRBD1 (5 bases). Per germline, CDR1 LNHNV and CDR2 YYDKDF (reference sequence). Trimming stripped 2 bases from V and 2 bases from J, with 16 bases between. The CDR3 spans 18 residues. CDR3 sequence (DNA): TGTGCCACCAGCAGATCGGGATGGGGGATACCCTATAATTCACCCCTCCACTTT. It specifies CATSRSGWGIPYNSPLHF.

The gene calls are TRBV27 and TRBJ1-3; 9 bases line up with TRBD1. The CDR3 runs to 18 residues. The V gene's germline CDR1 is MNHEY and CDR2 SMNVEV (reference sequence). V was clipped by 10 bases and J by 1 base; unmatched bases: 17. The CDR3 DNA reads TGTGCCACCACTACGGGGGACAGGGAATTTGCTTCTGGAAACACCATATATTTT. Protein product: CATTTGDREFASGNTIYF.

The V gene is TRBV10-3, the J gene TRBJ1-1, with D perhaps matching TRBD1 (6 bases). Germline V gene data show CDR1 as ENHRY and CDR2 as SYGVKD. The CDR3 is 13 amino acids. With 3 bases removed from V and 7 bases from J, the gap between germline ends came to 12 bases. CDR3 sequence: CAISERDIGEAFF. The CDR3 bases are TGTGCCATCAGTGAAAGGGACATCGGTGAAGCTTTCTTT.

The rearrangement uses TRBV3-1 (or the pseudogene TRBV3-2) and TRBJ2-7, with TRBD1 identical over 7 bases. Germline CDR1 is LGHDT and CDR2 is YNNKEL (reference sequence). Trimming took 5 bases from V and 7 from J; bases not matched to a gene: 8. The CDR3 has 13 residues. CDR3 nucleotides: TGTGCCAGCAGCGGAGAGGGGGCAAGGGAGCAGTACTTC. It codes for CASSGEGAREQYF.

J is TRBJ1-2 and V is TRBV19; D is undetermined. The germline V and J ends were trimmed by 6 bases and 4 bases, with 18 bases remaining between them. In germline, CDR1 is LNHDA, CDR2 SQIVND (reference sequence). CDR3 size: 15 residues. The CDR3: CASRDDNSLFYGYTF. The CDR3 nucleotides read TGTGCCAGTAGAGACGATAACTCGCTTTTCTATGGCTACACCTTC.

V gene TRBV30 combines with J gene TRBJ1-5; D not resolved. The CDR3 is 15 residues long. Germline V gene sequence: CDR1 GTSNPN, CDR2 SVGIG (reference sequence). V lost 2 bases, J lost 4 bases, and 15 bases lay in between. Here the CDR3 reads CAWSPGSGRNQPQHF. The CDR3 bases are TGTGCCTGGAGTCCTGGTAGTGGGAGAAATCAGCCCCAGCATTTT.

The chain has TRBV28 and TRBJ2-7; D possibly corresponds to TRBD1 (5 bases). The germline gives CDR1 MDHEN, CDR2 SYDVKM. The CDR3 sequence is 15 residues long. The V and J ends lost 2 bases and 0 bases respectively, with 11 bases between them. CDR3 bases: TGTGCCAGCAGTTTACCAGGGCAAAACTCCTACGAGCAGTACTTC. Protein: CASSLPGQNSYEQYF.

This clone was detected only a few times. The J gene is TRBJ2-2, the V gene TRBV3-1 (or the pseudogene TRBV3-2), with TRBD2 matching 10 bases. Germline V CDR1 and CDR2: LGHDT, YNNKEL (reference sequence). The V gene end was trimmed by 0 bases and the J gene end by 4 bases; junction bases not matched to a gene: 11. The CDR3 totals 19 residues. CDR3 region: CASSQELFRTSGFTGELFF. For the CDR3, the DNA is TGTGCCAGCAGCCAAGAACTCTTCCGGACTAGCGGTTTCACCGGGGAGCTGTTTTTT.

The DNA for the CDR3 is TGTGCCTGGAGTGTACGGGGGGGAAAGGGGCGCACTGAAGCTTTCTTT. This sequence encodes CAWSVRGGKGRTEAFF. The chain joins TRBV30 to TRBJ1-1, with D possibly matching TRBD1 (5 bases). V was shortened by 0 bases and J by 4 bases, with 18 bases between the two germline ends. CDR1 and CDR2 (germline): GTSNPN, SVGIG (reference sequence). There are 16 residues in the CDR3. The complete variable domain, with remaining parts taken from reference TRBV30 and TRBJ1-1, reads SQTIHQWPATLVQPVGSPLSLECTVEGTSNPNLYWYRQAAGRGLQLLFYSVGIGQISSEVPQNLSASRPQDRQFILSSKKLLLSDSGFYLCAWSVRGGKGRTEAFFGQGTRLTVV.

The sample holds a few counts of this clone. This rearrangement joins TRBV7-9 to TRBJ1-1; no firm D call. The CDR3 totals 11 residues. The germline CDR1 and CDR2 sequences are SEHNR and FQNEAQ (reference sequence). Trimming left V 5 bases short and J 11 bases short, with 12 bases between. This CDR3 is CASSPSVGAFF. The CDR3, as DNA: TGTGCCAGCAGCCCGTCGGTTGGGGCTTTCTTT.

In DNA form, the CDR3 reads TGTGCCAGCAGCTTGGTTCCGAACACCGGGGAGCTGTTTTTT. This sequence encodes CASSLVPNTGELFF. V usage is TRBV5-6 and J usage is TRBJ2-2, with unresolved D. This CDR3 is built from 14 residues. The ends were cut back, 0 bases at V and 0 bases at J, with 3 bases in the middle. Germline V gene sequence: CDR1 SGHDT, CDR2 YYEEEE.